Detailed here is one T cell receptor (beta chain). The data are from a study of blood T cell repertoires in COVID-19. Background on the study: The study drew acute and convalescent COVID-19 samples from the United States, Italy and Spain. Sample material is recorded as cDNA or gDNA derived from T cells, B-cell-depleted T cells, or PBMCs.

As handled by the study authors: Reference gene primer amplification yielded estimated nucleated cell counts. Profiled with immunoSEQ multiplex PCR; TCRdb holds only in-frame clones, not every one. Clone size and V and J calls were adopted from that table, with D and trimming inferred from the DNA. The data contain 200,000 to 250,000 clones, approximately 84% of them seen just once; the ten biggest clones take up roughly 3%. The CDR3 covers 15 residues. V was clipped by 1 base and J by 8 bases, with 17 bases between them. Germline V gene sequence: CDR1 SGHDN, CDR2 FVKESK. The rearrangement joins TRBV14 to TRBJ1-2; a possible D gene is TRBD1 (6 bases). The receptor's source is a woman in her 30s who had recovered from COVID-19. The sequenced sample was peripheral blood. The CDR3 protein is CASSQVLSQGTGYTF. The CDR3 DNA reads TGTGCCAGCAGCCAAGTTTTGTCACAGGGTACCGGCTACACCTTC.